The T cell receptor (beta chain) described here comes from a study of response to subunit inactivated influenza vaccine. Study results and limitations: Every seasonal influenza vaccination brings in few new T cells, the authors suggested.

This CDR3 has 15 amino acids. Trimming shortened V by 2 bases and J by 5 bases, and 14 bases separated the two germline ends. CDR1 is SGHAT, CDR2 FQNNGV, per germline. Comment on this clonotype: Its antigen remains unknown.

TCRdb reprocessed the RT-PCR reads via MiXCR and lists one record per CDR3 protein. The sample carries around 530,000 distinct CDR3 sequences, about 11% recorded once. The V call is TRBV11-2, the J call TRBJ2-3, with unresolved D. Here the sequenced sample was PBMCs from blood, taken on the day of vaccination. The clonotype originates from a man between 50 and 59 years old who received an inactivated influenza vaccine. The CDR3 reads CASSLYSLSLDTQYF. CDR3 bases: TGTGCCAGCAGCTTATACTCGCTATCATTAGATACGCAGTATTTT.